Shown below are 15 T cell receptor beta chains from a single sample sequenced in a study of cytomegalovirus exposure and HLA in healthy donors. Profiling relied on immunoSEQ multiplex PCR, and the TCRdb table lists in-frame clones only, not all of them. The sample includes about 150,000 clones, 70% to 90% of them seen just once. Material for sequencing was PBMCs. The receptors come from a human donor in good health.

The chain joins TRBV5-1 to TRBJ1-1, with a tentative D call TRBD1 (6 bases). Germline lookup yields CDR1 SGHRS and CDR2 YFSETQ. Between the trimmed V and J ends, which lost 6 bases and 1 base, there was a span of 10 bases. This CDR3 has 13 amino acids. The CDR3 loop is CASTRQENTEAFF. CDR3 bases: TGCGCCAGCACAAGACAGGAGAACACTGAAGCTTTCTTT.

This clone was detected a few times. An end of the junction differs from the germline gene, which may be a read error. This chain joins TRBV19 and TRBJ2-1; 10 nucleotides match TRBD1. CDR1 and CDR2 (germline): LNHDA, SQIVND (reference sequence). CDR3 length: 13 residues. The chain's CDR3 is CASYGTGDNKQFF. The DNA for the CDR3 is TGTGCCTCCTACGGGACAGGGGACAATAAGCAGTTCTTC.

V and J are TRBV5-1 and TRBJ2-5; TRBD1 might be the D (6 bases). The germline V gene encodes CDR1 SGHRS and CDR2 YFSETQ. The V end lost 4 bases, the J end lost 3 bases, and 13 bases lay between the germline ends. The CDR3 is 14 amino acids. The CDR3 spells CASSPPGVEETQYF. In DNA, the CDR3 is TGCGCCAGCAGCCCGCCAGGGGTGGAAGAGACCCAGTACTTC.

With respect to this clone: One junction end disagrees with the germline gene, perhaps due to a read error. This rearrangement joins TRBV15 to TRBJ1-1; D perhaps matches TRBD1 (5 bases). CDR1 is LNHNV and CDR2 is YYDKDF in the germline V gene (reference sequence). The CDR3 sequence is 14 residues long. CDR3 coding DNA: TGTGCCACCCGCAGGGACTATGTTGGGACTGAAGCTTTCTTT. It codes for CATRRDYVGTEAFF.

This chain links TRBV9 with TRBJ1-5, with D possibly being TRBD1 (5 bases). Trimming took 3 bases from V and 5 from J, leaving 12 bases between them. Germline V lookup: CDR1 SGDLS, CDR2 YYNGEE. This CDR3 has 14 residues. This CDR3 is CASSEEDSYQPQHF. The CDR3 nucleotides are TGTGCCAGCAGCGAGGAAGACAGTTATCAGCCCCAGCATTTT.

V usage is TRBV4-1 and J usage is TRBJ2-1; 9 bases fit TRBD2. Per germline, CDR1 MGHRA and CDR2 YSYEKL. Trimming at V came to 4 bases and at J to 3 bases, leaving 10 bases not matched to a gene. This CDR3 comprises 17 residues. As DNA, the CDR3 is TGCGCCAGCAGCCCCCATGGGGCGGGAGGGGGCTACAATGAGCAGTTCTTC. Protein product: CASSPHGAGGGYNEQFF.

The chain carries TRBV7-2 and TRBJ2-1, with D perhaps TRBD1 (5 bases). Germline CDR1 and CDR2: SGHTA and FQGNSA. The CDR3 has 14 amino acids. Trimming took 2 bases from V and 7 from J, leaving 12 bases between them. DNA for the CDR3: TGTGCCAGCAGCTTAAGACAGTCTCCTAATGAGCAGTTCTTC. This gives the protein CASSLRQSPNEQFF.

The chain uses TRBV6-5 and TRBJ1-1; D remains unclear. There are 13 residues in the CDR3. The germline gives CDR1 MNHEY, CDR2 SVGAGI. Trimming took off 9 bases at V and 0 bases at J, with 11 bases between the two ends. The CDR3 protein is CARSGALNTEAFF. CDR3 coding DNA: TGTGCCAGATCTGGAGCCCTGAACACTGAAGCTTTCTTT.

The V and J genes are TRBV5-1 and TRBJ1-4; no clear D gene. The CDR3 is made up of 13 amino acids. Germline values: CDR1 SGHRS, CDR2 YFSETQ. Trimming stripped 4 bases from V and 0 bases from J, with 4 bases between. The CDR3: CASSPTTNEKLFF. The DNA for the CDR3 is TGCGCCAGCAGCCCCACAACTAATGAAAAACTGTTTTTT.

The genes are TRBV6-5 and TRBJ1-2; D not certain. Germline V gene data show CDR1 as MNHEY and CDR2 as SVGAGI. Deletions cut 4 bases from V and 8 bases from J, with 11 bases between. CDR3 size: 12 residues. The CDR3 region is CASSLNRVGYTF. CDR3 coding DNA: TGTGCCAGCAGTTTAAACCGCGTGGGCTACACCTTC.

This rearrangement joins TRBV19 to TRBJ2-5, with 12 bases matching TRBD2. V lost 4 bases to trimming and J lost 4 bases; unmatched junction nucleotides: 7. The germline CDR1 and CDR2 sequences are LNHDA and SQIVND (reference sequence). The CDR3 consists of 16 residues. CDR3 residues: CASSKLAGGFGETQYF. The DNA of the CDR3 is TGTGCCAGTAGTAAACTAGCGGGAGGTTTTGGAGAGACCCAGTACTTC. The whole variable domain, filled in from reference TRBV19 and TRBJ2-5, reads DGGITQSPKYLFRKEGQNVTLSCEQNLNHDAMYWYRQDPGQGLRLIYYSQIVNDFQKGDIAEGYSVSREKKESFPLTVTSAQKNPTAFYLCASSKLAGGFGETQYFGPGTRLLVL.

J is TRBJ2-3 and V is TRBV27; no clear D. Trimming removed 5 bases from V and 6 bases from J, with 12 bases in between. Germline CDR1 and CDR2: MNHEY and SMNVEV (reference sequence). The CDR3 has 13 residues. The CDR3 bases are TGTGCCAGCAGTGACCCTTGGGCTGATACGCAGTATTTT. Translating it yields CASSDPWADTQYF.

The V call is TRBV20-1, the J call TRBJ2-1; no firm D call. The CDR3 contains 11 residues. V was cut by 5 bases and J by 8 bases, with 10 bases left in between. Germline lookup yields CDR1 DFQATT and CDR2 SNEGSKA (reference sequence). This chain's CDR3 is CSAAPEDEQFF. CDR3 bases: TGCAGTGCTGCCCCCGAGGATGAGCAGTTCTTC.

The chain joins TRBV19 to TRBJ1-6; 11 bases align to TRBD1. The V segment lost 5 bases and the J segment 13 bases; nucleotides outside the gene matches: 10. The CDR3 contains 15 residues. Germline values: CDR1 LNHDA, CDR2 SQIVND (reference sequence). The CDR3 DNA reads TGTGCCAGTAGTTTAGGATGGGACAGGGGGACTCCCCTCCACTTT. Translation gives CASSLGWDRGTPLHF.

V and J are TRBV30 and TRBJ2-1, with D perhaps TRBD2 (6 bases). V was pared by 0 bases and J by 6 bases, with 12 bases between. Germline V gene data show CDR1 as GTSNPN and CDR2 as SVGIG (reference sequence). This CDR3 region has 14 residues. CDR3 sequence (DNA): TGTGCCTGGAGTGTGGGGGGTTTCATCAATGAGCAGTTCTTC. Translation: CAWSVGGFINEQFF.